These 9 T cell receptor beta chains share one sample of origin, sequenced in a study of immune characterization of retroperitoneal liposarcoma. TCRdb reprocessed the PCR reads via MiXCR and lists one record per CDR3 protein. The sample carries about 11,000 distinct CDR3 sequences, about 20% recorded once. Input material: blood. These receptors all come from a female donor with retroperitoneal liposarcoma.

This clonotype was detected only once. This CDR3 is CASSQERNQETQYF. Here the CDR3 DNA reads TGTGCCAGCAGCCAAGAGCGGAACCAAGAGACCCAGTACTTC. The chain is built from TRBV4-2 and TRBJ2-5; D gene unclear. Germline lookup yields CDR1 LGHNA and CDR2 YNFKEQ. The CDR3 is 14 residues long. Trimming cost V 0 bases and J 0 bases, with 5 bases left between them.

This clonotype has a handful of counts. The CDR3 DNA follows: TGTGCCAGCAGCGGACTAGCGGGAGATGCAGATACGCAGTATTTT. Protein sequence: CASSGLAGDADTQYF. This chain uses TRBV6-1 with TRBJ2-3; TRBD2 matches at 13 bases. The CDR3 is 15 residues long. Trimming took 6 bases from V and 4 from J; bases not matched to a gene: 4. CDR1 is MNHNS and CDR2 is SASEGT in the germline V gene.

This clonotype was counted many times. The J gene is TRBJ2-7, the V gene TRBV6-1, with 9 nucleotides matching TRBD2. CDR3 length: 12 residues. Per the germline V gene, CDR1 is MNHNS and CDR2 is SASEGT. Unmatched junction bases numbered 1, after V lost 8 bases and J lost 2 bases. CDR3: CASGTSTYEQYF. CDR3 sequence (DNA): TGTGCCAGCGGGACTAGCACCTACGAGCAGTACTTC.

This clonotype is medium-sized within its sample. J is TRBJ2-1 and V is TRBV6-1; D unclear. Matching the DNA end better, TRBJ2-5 makes the J call doubtful. This CDR3 has 12 amino acids. Germline CDR1 is MNHNS and CDR2 is SASEGT. As DNA, the CDR3 is TGTGCCAGCAGTGCCTCAGCCAAGACCCAGTACTTC. This codes for CASSASAKTQYF.

In its sample, this clonotype was seen many times. The chain is built from TRBV10-3 and TRBJ2-3, with 10 bases matching TRBD2. The germline V gene encodes CDR1 ENHRY and CDR2 SYGVKD. The V gene end was trimmed by 5 bases and the J gene end by 4 bases; junction bases not matched to a gene: 15. The length of the CDR3 is 18 residues. As DNA, the CDR3 is TGTGCCATCAGTCAGCCGGGACTAGCGCCAGTAAAGGCAGATACGCAGTATTTT. Its protein product is CAISQPGLAPVKADTQYF.

This clonotype was seen ten or more times. A read error may account for a junction end that differs from germline. The chain employs TRBV4-1 and TRBJ2-1; 14 bases fit TRBD2. The J call is doubtful: the DNA matches TRBJ2-5 better. Germline V lookup: CDR1 MGHRA, CDR2 YSYEKL. This CDR3 region has 15 residues. CDR3 DNA: TGCGCCAGCAGACAAGGGACTAGCGGGAGTGAGACCCAGTACTTC. Protein product: CASRQGTSGSETQYF.

The CDR3 spells CAAGGETQFF. CDR3 in DNA: TGTGCCGCAGGGGGGGAGACCCAGTTCTTC. J is TRBJ2-1 and V is TRBV27; perhaps D is TRBD1 or TRBD2 (7 bases each). From germline, CDR1 is MNHEY and CDR2 SMNVEV (reference sequence). The ends were cut back, 11 bases at V and 13 bases at J, with 15 bases in the middle. This CDR3 has 10 amino acids.

V is TRBV28 and J is TRBJ2-5; D gene unclear. Germline V CDR1 and CDR2: MDHEN, SYDVKM. This CDR3 is 13 amino acids long. Trimming shortened V by 7 bases and J by 1 base, and 10 bases separated the two germline ends. The CDR3 sequence: CASNRRIQETQYF. CDR3 sequence (DNA): TGTGCCAGCAATCGGCGAATCCAAGAGACCCAGTACTTC.

This clonotype rates as medium-sized. The V call is TRBV6-1, the J call TRBJ2-1, with D maybe TRBD1 (5 bases). The germline V gene has CDR1 MNHNS and CDR2 SASEGT. This CDR3 comprises 12 residues. V shed 6 bases and J shed 9 bases, with 12 bases lying between them. The CDR3 sequence: CASRDSSREQFF. The CDR3 region has the DNA TGTGCCAGCAGAGACAGTTCCCGTGAGCAGTTCTTC.